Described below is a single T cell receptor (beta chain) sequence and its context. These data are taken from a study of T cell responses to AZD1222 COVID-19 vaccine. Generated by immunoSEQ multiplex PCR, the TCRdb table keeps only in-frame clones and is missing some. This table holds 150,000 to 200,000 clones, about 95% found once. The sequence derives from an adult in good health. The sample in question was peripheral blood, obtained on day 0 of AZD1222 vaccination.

CDR3 sequence reads: CAWSVGQAFGYTF. The CDR3, as DNA: TGTGCCTGGAGTGTGGGACAGGCGTTTGGCTACACCTTC. The rearrangement uses TRBV30 and TRBJ1-2; 8 bases match TRBD1. The CDR3 is 13 residues long. V shed 0 bases and J 7 bases; nucleotides not matched to a gene: 4. Germline assignment: CDR1 GTSNPN and CDR2 SVGIG (reference sequence).